This TCR beta chain was obtained from a study of cytomegalovirus exposure and HLA in healthy donors. Study-wide findings and caveats: Trimming of TCR beta V- and J-genes showed a link, identified in a later analysis, to a missense DCLRE1C variant. Most TCR beta V segments were productive about 90% or about 30% of the time in an earlier analysis. In vitro experiments confirmed that three CMV-associated chains were specific for CMV antigens.

On this clone itself: The antigen is not known.

PCR involved 60 Vbeta and 13 Jbeta primers. The table came from immunoSEQ multiplex PCR; TCRdb's copy has only in-frame clones and leaves some out. The table has over 150,000 clones, about four fifths seen once. Looked up from germline, CDR1 is GTSNPN and CDR2 is SVGIG (reference sequence). The CDR3 is made up of 15 amino acids. After removal of 3 bases from V and 9 bases from J, the junction contained 7 bases not matched to a gene. The chain links TRBV30 to TRBJ2-1, with 14 bases lining up with TRBD2. The sample taken for sequencing was PBMCs. The sequence was collected from a man under 40 in good health and CMV-seropositive. The DNA of the CDR3 is TGTGCCTGGAGCGGGACTAGCGGGAGAACGAGTGAGCAGTTCTTC. This sequence encodes CAWSGTSGRTSEQFF.